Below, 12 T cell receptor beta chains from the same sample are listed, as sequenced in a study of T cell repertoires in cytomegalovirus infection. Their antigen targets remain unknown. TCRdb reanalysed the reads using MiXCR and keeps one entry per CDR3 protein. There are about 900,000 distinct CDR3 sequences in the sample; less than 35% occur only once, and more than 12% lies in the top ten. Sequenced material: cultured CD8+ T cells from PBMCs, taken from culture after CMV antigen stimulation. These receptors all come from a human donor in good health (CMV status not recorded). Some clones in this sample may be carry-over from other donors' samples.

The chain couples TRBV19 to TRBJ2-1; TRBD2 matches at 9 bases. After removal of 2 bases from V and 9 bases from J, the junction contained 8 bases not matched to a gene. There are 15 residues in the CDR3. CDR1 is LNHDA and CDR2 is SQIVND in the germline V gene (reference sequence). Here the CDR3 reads CASSIPAGGEGEQFF. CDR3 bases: TGTGCCAGTAGTATACCAGCGGGGGGCGAGGGTGAGCAGTTCTTC.

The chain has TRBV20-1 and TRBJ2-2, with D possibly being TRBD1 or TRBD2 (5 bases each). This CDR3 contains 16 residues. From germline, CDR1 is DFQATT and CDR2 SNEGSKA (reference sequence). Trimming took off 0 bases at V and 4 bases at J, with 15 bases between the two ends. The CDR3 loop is CSARDLPQGATGELFF. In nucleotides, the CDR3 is TGCAGTGCTAGAGATCTCCCCCAGGGAGCCACCGGGGAGCTGTTTTTT.

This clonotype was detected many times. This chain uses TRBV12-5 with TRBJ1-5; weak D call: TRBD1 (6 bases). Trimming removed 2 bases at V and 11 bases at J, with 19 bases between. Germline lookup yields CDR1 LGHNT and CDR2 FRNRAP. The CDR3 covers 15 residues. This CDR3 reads CASGLSRGRPSTQHF. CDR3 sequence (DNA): TGTGCTAGTGGTTTGAGCAGGGGTCGGCCCTCGACCCAGCATTTT.

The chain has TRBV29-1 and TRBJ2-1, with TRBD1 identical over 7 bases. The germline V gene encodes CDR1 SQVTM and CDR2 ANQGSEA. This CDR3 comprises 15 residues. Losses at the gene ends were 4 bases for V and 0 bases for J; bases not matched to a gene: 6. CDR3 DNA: TGCAGCGTTGGATTCTGGACAGGCTCCTACAATGAGCAGTTCTTC. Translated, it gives CSVGFWTGSYNEQFF.

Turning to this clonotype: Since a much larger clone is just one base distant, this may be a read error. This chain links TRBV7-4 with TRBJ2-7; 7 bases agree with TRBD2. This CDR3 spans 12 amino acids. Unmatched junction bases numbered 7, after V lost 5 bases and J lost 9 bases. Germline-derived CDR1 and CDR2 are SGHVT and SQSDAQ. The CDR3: CASSLGRFVQYF. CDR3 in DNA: TGTGCCAGCAGCCTCGGGAGGTTCGTGCAGTACTTC.

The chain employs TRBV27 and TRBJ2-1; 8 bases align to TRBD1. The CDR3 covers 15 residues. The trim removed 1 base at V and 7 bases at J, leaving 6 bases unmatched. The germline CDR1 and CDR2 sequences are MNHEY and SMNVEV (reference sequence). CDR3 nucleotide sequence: TGTGCCAGCAGTTTATTTCCAGGGGGCGAAAATGAGCAGTTCTTC. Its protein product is CASSLFPGGENEQFF.

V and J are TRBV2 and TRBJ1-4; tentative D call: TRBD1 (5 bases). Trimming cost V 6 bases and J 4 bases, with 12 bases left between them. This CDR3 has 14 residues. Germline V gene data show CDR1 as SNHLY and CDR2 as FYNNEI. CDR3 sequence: CASRGTEVNEKLFF. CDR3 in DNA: TGTGCCAGCAGGGGGACGGAAGTTAATGAAAAACTGTTTTTT.

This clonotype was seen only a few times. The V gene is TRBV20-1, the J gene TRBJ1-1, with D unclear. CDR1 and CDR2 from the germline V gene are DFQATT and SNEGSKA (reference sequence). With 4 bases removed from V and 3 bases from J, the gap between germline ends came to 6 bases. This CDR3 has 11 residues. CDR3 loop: CSATGYTEAFF. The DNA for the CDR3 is TGCAGTGCTACCGGTTACACTGAAGCTTTCTTT.

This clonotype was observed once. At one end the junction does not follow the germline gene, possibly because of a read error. Here the CDR3 reads CASSYLTSYGYTF. CDR3 coding DNA: TGTGCTAGCAGTTACTTAACCAGCTATGGCTACACCTTC. The V call is TRBV6-5, the J call TRBJ1-2, with D unresolved. Germline lookup yields CDR1 MNHEY and CDR2 SVGAGI. This CDR3 contains 13 residues.

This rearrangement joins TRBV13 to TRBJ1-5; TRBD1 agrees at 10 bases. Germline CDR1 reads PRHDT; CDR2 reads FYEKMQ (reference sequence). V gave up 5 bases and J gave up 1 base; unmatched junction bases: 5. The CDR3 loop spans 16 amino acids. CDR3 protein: CASSATGGASNQPQHF. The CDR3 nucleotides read TGTGCCAGCAGCGCGACAGGGGGCGCGAGCAATCAGCCCCAGCATTTT.

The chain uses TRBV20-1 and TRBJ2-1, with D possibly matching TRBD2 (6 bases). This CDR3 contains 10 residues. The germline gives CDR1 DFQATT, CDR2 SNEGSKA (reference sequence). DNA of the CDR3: TGCAGCCCGGGGGACAATGAGCAGTTCTTC. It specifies CSPGDNEQFF.

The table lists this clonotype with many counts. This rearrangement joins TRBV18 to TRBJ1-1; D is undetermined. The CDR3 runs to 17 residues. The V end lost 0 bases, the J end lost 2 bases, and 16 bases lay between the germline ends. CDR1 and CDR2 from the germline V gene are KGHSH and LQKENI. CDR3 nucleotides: TGTGCCAGCTCACCACCGGTAGGGCGGCGAAAAAACACTGAAGCTTTCTTT. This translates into CASSPPVGRRKNTEAFF.